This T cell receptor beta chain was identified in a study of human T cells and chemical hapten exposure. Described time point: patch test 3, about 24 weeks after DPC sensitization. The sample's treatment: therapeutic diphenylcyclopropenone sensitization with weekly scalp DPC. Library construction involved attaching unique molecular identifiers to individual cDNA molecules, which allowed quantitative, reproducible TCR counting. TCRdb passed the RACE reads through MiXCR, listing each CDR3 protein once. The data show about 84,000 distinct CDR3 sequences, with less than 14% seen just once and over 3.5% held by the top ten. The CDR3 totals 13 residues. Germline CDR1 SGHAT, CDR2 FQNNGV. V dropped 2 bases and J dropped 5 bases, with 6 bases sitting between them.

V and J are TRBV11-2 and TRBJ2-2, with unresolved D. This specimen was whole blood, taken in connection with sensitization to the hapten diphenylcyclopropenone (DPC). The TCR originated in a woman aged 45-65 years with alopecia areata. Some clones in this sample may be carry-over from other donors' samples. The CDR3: CASSLSSTGELFF. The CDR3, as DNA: TGTGCCAGCAGCTTATCCTCGACCGGGGAGCTGTTTTTT.